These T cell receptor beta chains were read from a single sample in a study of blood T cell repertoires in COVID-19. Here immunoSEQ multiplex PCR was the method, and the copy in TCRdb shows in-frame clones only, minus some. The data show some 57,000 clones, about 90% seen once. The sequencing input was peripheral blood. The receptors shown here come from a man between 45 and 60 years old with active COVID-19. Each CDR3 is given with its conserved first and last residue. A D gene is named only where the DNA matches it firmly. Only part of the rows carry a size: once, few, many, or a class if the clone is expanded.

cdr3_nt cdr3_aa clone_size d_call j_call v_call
TGTGCCAGCAGCTTCGACAGGGGGCGTCAAAACACCGGGGAGCTGTTTTTT CASSFDRGRQNTGELFF NA TRBD1 TRBJ2-2 TRBV7-8
TGTGCCAGCAGCTTAGATTTACAGACCTTCTATGGCTACACCTTC CASSLDLQTFYGYTF NA NA TRBJ1-2 TRBV11-2
TGTGCCAGCAGCTATACCAAGACAGCATCAGGTACAAATGAGCAGTTCTTC CASSYTKTASGTNEQFF NA NA TRBJ2-1 TRBV11-3
TGTGCCAGCAGCCAACGTGAGACCCAGTACTTC CASSQRETQYF NA NA TRBJ2-5 TRBV3-1/TRBV3-2
TGTGCCAGTAGTCGCACCCCGGACAGGGGACCCTACGAGCAGTACTTC CASSRTPDRGPYEQYF NA TRBD1 TRBJ2-7 TRBV19
TGCGCCAGCCTAGGCGGGGGGGAATGGGGCACAGATACGCAGTATTTT CASLGGGEWGTDTQYF NA TRBD2 TRBJ2-3 TRBV4-3
TGTGCCAGCAGTTCCCTCTATGGCTACACCTTC CASSSLYGYTF NA NA TRBJ1-2 TRBV28
TGTGCCAGCAGCCCCGGGTCCTACAATGAGCAGTTCTTC CASSPGSYNEQFF NA NA TRBJ2-1 TRBV7-2
TGTGCCATCAGTGAGTCGACAGGCCGGGCAGCTTTCTTT CAISESTGRAAFF NA NA TRBJ1-1 TRBV10-3
TGCGCCAGCAGTCTCAGACAGGGCTTCGGCGAGCAGTACTTC CASSLRQGFGEQYF NA TRBD1 TRBJ2-7 TRBV4-1
TGTGCCAGCAGCCAGTCGAGCGGAGGAACCGGGGAGCTGTTTTTT CASSQSSGGTGELFF NA NA TRBJ2-2 TRBV11-2
TGCGCCAGCAGCTTTGTAGCGGGGGGGCCGGGGGATACGCAGTATTTT CASSFVAGGPGDTQYF NA TRBD2 TRBJ2-3 TRBV5-1
TGCGCCAGCAGCTACCAGGGGAACAGAAACGAGCAGTACTTC CASSYQGNRNEQYF few NA TRBJ2-7 TRBV5-1